The rows below give T cell receptor beta chains drawn from one sample of a study of T-cell reconstitution after alpha-beta-depleted transplantation in children. TCRdb itself ran the PCR reads through MiXCR, one entry per CDR3 protein. The sample lists about 190,000 distinct CDR3 sequences; over 8.5% were seen once. Specimen: PBMCs, collected before TCRalphabeta/CD19-depleted stem cell transplant. The source is a boy younger than 10 with acute myeloid leukemia, due to receive a stem cell transplant. The conserved cysteine and the conserved F or W are not part of the CDR3 here. D genes are given only for firm matches.

j_call v_call d_call cdr3_aa
TRBJ1-2 TRBV7-9 TRBD1 ASSLEDRVDYGYT
TRBJ2-3 TRBV6-1 - ASSRSRLSTDTQY
TRBJ1-2 TRBV15 - ATALGGYGYT
TRBJ2-1 TRBV28 TRBD1 ASSTRDRGPNEQF
TRBJ2-5 TRBV5-1 - ASISTTASKETQY
TRBJ1-1 TRBV5-1 - ASSLSGYTNTEAF
TRBJ1-5 TRBV27 - ASSKTTGTVNQPQH
TRBJ2-3 TRBV2 TRBD2 ASLMGLGTDTQY
TRBJ2-6 TRBV29-1 TRBD1 SVVGDRVGANVLT
TRBJ2-5 TRBV7-8 TRBD2 ASSFRLAGTETQY
TRBJ2-7 TRBV11-2 TRBD1 ASSGDRDAAYEQY
TRBJ1-5 TRBV18 - ASSLSGDQPQH
TRBJ2-5 TRBV20-1 TRBD1 SARKGAGETQY
TRBJ1-1 TRBV5-1 - ASSHPGVYGTEAF
TRBJ1-1 TRBV30 - AWNANTEAF